These 27 T cell receptor beta chains share one sample of origin, sequenced in a study of cytomegalovirus exposure and HLA in healthy donors. PCR used 60 Vbeta primers and 13 Jbeta primers. TCRdb's copy holds only in-frame clones and misses some; the assay was immunoSEQ multiplex PCR. The sample has roughly 100,000 clones; approximately 70% are singletons. Sequenced: PBMCs. All receptors come from a boy younger than 18 in good health and CMV-seronegative.

The chain joins TRBV6-1 to TRBJ2-5; 9 nucleotides match TRBD2. This CDR3 has 15 residues. V lost 0 bases to trimming and J lost 1 base; unmatched junction nucleotides: 0. Germline V gives CDR1 MNHNS, CDR2 SASEGT. As DNA, the CDR3 is TGTGCCAGCAGTGAAGCTAGCGGGGGCCAAGAGACCCAGTACTTC. Protein product: CASSEASGGQETQYF.

This clone has more than one count but fewer than ten. V usage is TRBV5-1 and J usage is TRBJ2-5, with TRBD2 identical over 8 bases. The J call may be in error: the DNA end matches TRBJ2-7 better. Germline V gene lookup returns CDR1 SGHRS and CDR2 YFSETQ. The length of the CDR3 is 13 residues. CDR3 residues: CASAVAGFYEQYF. In DNA, the CDR3 is TGCGCCAGCGCGGTAGCGGGATTCTACGAGCAGTACTTC.

This chain links TRBV5-1 with TRBJ2-3; D is undetermined. The CDR3 runs to 12 residues. The germline CDR1 and CDR2 sequences are SGHRS and YFSETQ. V gave up 4 bases and J gave up 4 bases, with 7 bases separating them. In DNA, the CDR3 is TGCGCCAGCAGCACAGCCCCAGATACGCAGTATTTT. Translating it yields CASSTAPDTQYF.

This clone is a singleton in its sample. The chain recombines TRBV11-3 with TRBJ2-1, with a weak D call TRBD2 (5 bases). This CDR3 has 15 residues. Germline V gene sequence: CDR1 SGHNT, CDR2 YENEEA. V lost 6 bases to trimming and J lost 0 bases, with 12 bases between them. The CDR3 nucleotides are TGTGCCAGCAGGAAACTAGGGAGCTCCTACAATGAGCAGTTCTTC. It translates to CASRKLGSSYNEQFF.

This clone was seen once. V gene TRBV7-9 combines with J gene TRBJ2-1; 7 nucleotides align to TRBD2. The CDR3 contains 14 residues. J gave up 9 bases and V 5 bases, and 10 bases lay outside the gene matches. Germline V gene lookup returns CDR1 SEHNR and CDR2 FQNEAQ (reference sequence). CDR3 sequence reads: CASSPRTSRAEQFF. The DNA of the CDR3 is TGTGCCAGCAGCCCCCGGACTAGTCGAGCTGAGCAGTTCTTC.

Concerning this clone itself: This is likely a read error, given that the CDR3 carries no conserved phenylalanine or tryptophan at its end. The rearrangement joins TRBV30 to TRBJ1-1, with TRBD1 identical over 9 bases. CDR3 length: 15 amino acids. The V segment lost 6 bases and the J segment 10 bases; nucleotides outside the gene matches: 18. Germline V gene sequence: CDR1 GTSNPN, CDR2 SVGIG (reference sequence). The chain's CDR3 is CACSSPGQGLTGAFV. In DNA, the CDR3 is TGTGCCTGCTCAAGCCCGGGACAGGGATTGACAGGAGCTTTCGTT.

V usage is TRBV5-6 and J usage is TRBJ2-7, with no clear D. CDR3 length equals 14 residues. Germline V gene data show CDR1 as SGHDT and CDR2 as YYEEEE. V was pared by 2 bases and J by 5 bases, with 14 bases between. Here the CDR3 reads CASSFSTGADEQYF. The DNA for the CDR3 is TGTGCCAGCAGCTTTTCGACTGGAGCCGACGAGCAGTACTTC.

Only a few counts were recorded for this clone. The chain recombines TRBV10-2 with TRBJ1-1, with 8 nucleotides matching TRBD1. Germline assignment: CDR1 WSHSY and CDR2 SAAADI. The CDR3 has 14 residues. Losses at the gene ends were 9 bases for V and 1 base for J; bases not matched to a gene: 7. CDR3 in amino acids: CASRTGWANTEAFF. In DNA, the CDR3 is TGCGCCAGTAGGACAGGGTGGGCGAACACTGAAGCTTTCTTT.

This clone was counted between two and nine times. The chain is built from TRBV2 and TRBJ2-7; D might be TRBD1 (6 bases). The CDR3 runs 14 residues. Trimming removed 3 bases at V and 6 bases at J, with 15 bases between. Germline V gives CDR1 SNHLY, CDR2 FYNNEI. Here the CDR3 DNA reads TGTGCCAGCAGTGAGGGGCAGGGGAGCGGCGAGCAGTACTTC. Its protein product is CASSEGQGSGEQYF.

This clone was seen a handful of times. This chain uses TRBV9 with TRBJ2-7, with D perhaps matching TRBD1 (6 bases). The germline gives CDR1 SGDLS, CDR2 YYNGEE. The CDR3 extends over 14 amino acids. The V gene lost 4 bases and the J gene lost 3 bases, with 14 bases spanning the gap. The CDR3 sequence: CASSPGTSGYEQYF. CDR3 coding DNA: TGTGCCAGCAGCCCCGGGACATCCGGCTACGAGCAGTACTTC. The full variable domain, rest sourced from reference TRBV9 and TRBJ2-7, is DSGVTQTPKHLITATGQRVTLRCSPRSGDLSVYWYQQSLDQGLQFLIQYYNGEERAKGNILERFSAQQFPDLHSELNLSSLELGDSALYFCASSPGTSGYEQYFGPGTRLTVT.

The chain combines TRBV5-6 with TRBJ2-2; TRBD1 aligns across 8 bases. V shed 4 bases, J shed 6 bases, and the junction held 8 bases outside the gene matches. The CDR3 covers 15 residues. Germline V CDR1 and CDR2: SGHDT, YYEEEE. CDR3 loop: CASSVAGGAAGELFF. The CDR3 region has the DNA TGTGCCAGCAGCGTCGCAGGGGGCGCCGCCGGGGAGCTGTTTTTT. Together with reference TRBV5-6 and TRBJ2-2, the CDR3 gives the full variable domain: DAGVTQSPTHLIKTRGQQVTLRCSPKSGHDTVSWYQQALGQGPQFIFQYYEEEERQRGNFPDRFSGHQFPNYSSELNVNALLLGDSALYLCASSVAGGAAGELFFGEGSRLTVL.

This chain uses TRBV7-8 with TRBJ1-1; no clear D. Germline V CDR1 and CDR2: SGHVS, FQNEAQ. V was shortened by 4 bases and J by 3 bases, with 9 bases between the two germline ends. This CDR3 spans 13 amino acids. The CDR3 here is CASSYTRDTEAFF. The CDR3 DNA follows: TGTGCCAGCAGCTATACACGGGACACTGAAGCTTTCTTT.

The chain has TRBV5-6 and TRBJ2-7, with 7 bases lining up with TRBD1. The junction had 12 bases not matched to a gene; V was cut back by 6 bases and J by 3 bases. The CDR3 runs 15 residues. Germline lookup yields CDR1 SGHDT and CDR2 YYEEEE. In DNA form, the CDR3 reads TGTGCCAGCACCTTTCAGGAGACAGGGTACTACGAGCAGTACTTC. It translates to CASTFQETGYYEQYF.

The J gene is TRBJ2-3, the V gene TRBV29-1; 16 bases align to TRBD2. The CDR3 spans 15 residues. V gave up 7 bases and J gave up 4 bases; unmatched junction bases: 5. Germline V CDR1 and CDR2: SQVTM, ANQGSEA. The CDR3 coding sequence is TGCAGCGCGGGGACTAGCGGGGGGGCATCAGATACGCAGTATTTT. The encoded protein is CSAGTSGGASDTQYF.

The gene calls are TRBV5-6 and TRBJ1-1; a possible D gene is TRBD1 (5 bases). The CDR3 extends over 15 amino acids. With 4 bases removed from V and 2 bases from J, the gap between germline ends came to 15 bases. CDR1 SGHDT and CDR2 YYEEEE come from the germline V gene. The CDR3 nucleotides are TGTGCCAGCAGCCTCTGGGGGGGTCAAAACACTGAAGCTTTCTTT. Its protein product is CASSLWGGQNTEAFF.

The genes are TRBV28 and TRBJ1-5, with D tentatively TRBD1 (5 bases). Trimming took off 10 bases at V and 6 bases at J, with 16 bases between the two ends. This CDR3 is 13 amino acids long. CDR1 and CDR2 from the germline V gene are MDHEN and SYDVKM. The CDR3 nucleotides read TGTGCCACCTGGGGGAAAGCGGGTCAGCCCCAGCATTTT. As protein: CATWGKAGQPQHF.

The chain links TRBV7-9 to TRBJ1-4; D gene ambiguous. In germline, CDR1 is SEHNR, CDR2 FQNEAQ (reference sequence). This CDR3 region has 15 residues. Deletions cut 1 base from V and 8 bases from J, with 14 bases between. The CDR3 region has the DNA TGTGCCAGCAGCTTAGTAAACTCAGAGGGCGAAAAACTGTTTTTT. Protein sequence: CASSLVNSEGEKLFF.

This clone appeared a single time. The chain is built from TRBV5-1 and TRBJ2-1; D is ambiguous. Trimming pared 1 base from V and 2 bases from J, leaving 7 bases between. The CDR3 runs 14 residues. Germline CDR1 and CDR2: SGHRS and YFSETQ. The CDR3 nucleotides are TGCGCCAGCAGCTTGTCCCCGGCCTACAATGAGCAGTTCTTC. It encodes CASSLSPAYNEQFF.

This rearrangement joins TRBV6-4 to TRBJ1-1, with a tentative D call TRBD1 (5 bases). Germline V lookup: CDR1 MRHNA, CDR2 SNTAGT. Trimming removed 8 bases at V and 4 bases at J, with 17 bases between. The CDR3 contains 14 residues. CDR3 in DNA: TGTGCCAGCCCAGGCGCGGGGGGACGCACTGAAGCTTTCTTT. Its protein product is CASPGAGGRTEAFF.

The chain has TRBV6-5 and TRBJ2-1; D might be TRBD1 (7 bases). This CDR3 has 15 amino acids. The V end lost 8 bases, the J end lost 4 bases, and 18 bases lay between the germline ends. Germline V gives CDR1 MNHEY, CDR2 SVGAGI. The CDR3 DNA follows: TGTGCCAGCGGGCAGGGGGGAAGCGTTTACAATGAGCAGTTCTTC. It translates to CASGQGGSVYNEQFF.

This clone was counted only a few times. V and J are TRBV9 and TRBJ2-7; D possibly corresponds to TRBD1 (5 bases). Germline lookup yields CDR1 SGDLS and CDR2 YYNGEE. V shed 3 bases and J shed 6 bases, with 13 bases lying between them. This CDR3 comprises 13 residues. CDR3 nucleotides: TGTGCCAGCAGCGACCCGACAGACGGCGAGCAGTACTTC. The encoded protein is CASSDPTDGEQYF.

The chain links TRBV12-1 to TRBJ1-1; no check of the table's D call, TRBD1, against the DNA was made. TRBV12-1 is labeled a pseudogene. The CDR3 covers 17 residues. CDR3 DNA: TGTGCCAGCAGCTCTCGCCGGGACAGGGGGAAGGAAACTGAAGCTTTCTTT. This sequence encodes CASSSRRDRGKETEAFF.

The rearrangement links TRBV10-3 to TRBJ2-7; no firm D call. Germline CDR1 is ENHRY and CDR2 is SYGVKD. CDR3 length: 12 amino acids. V lost 7 bases, J lost 5 bases, and 12 bases lay in between. The DNA of the CDR3 is TGTGCCATCACGAGACTGACCCACGAGCAGTACTTC. Protein sequence: CAITRLTHEQYF.

This clone was seen a few times. The chain links TRBV10-3 to TRBJ2-1; D is perhaps TRBD2 (5 bases). V was clipped by 6 bases and J by 4 bases, with 13 bases between them. CDR1 is ENHRY, CDR2 SYGVKD, per germline. CDR3 length: 14 residues. The CDR3 protein is CAIRAGERYNEQFF. The CDR3, as DNA: TGTGCCATCAGGGCCGGGGAGAGATACAATGAGCAGTTCTTC.

V usage is TRBV4-3 and J usage is TRBJ1-4; D perhaps matches TRBD1 (6 bases). This CDR3 is 15 amino acids long. V gave up 4 bases and J gave up 0 bases, with 9 bases separating them. Germline CDR1 LGHNA, CDR2 YSLEER. CDR3 region: CASSRRDTTNEKLFF. The CDR3 coding sequence is TGCGCCAGCAGCCGCCGGGACACAACTAATGAAAAACTGTTTTTT.

J is TRBJ1-5 and V is TRBV28; D is possibly TRBD1 (5 bases). CDR1 MDHEN and CDR2 SYDVKM come from the germline V gene. Trimming cost V 3 bases and J 7 bases, with 10 bases left between them. The CDR3 runs to 13 residues. CDR3 in DNA: TGTGCCAGCAGTTTCGTAGGGGTGCAGCCCCAGCATTTT. It yields the protein CASSFVGVQPQHF.

This chain links TRBV2 with TRBJ1-5; D is possibly TRBD1 (6 bases). Germline CDR1 and CDR2: SNHLY and FYNNEI. V was clipped by 4 bases and J by 9 bases, with 22 bases between them. The CDR3 length is 16 residues. The CDR3 sequence: CASSATGQMGFLPQHF. The CDR3 DNA reads TGTGCCAGCAGTGCCACAGGGCAAATGGGATTTCTGCCCCAGCATTTT.